Listed here are 30 T cell receptor beta chains from one sample, sequenced in a study of blood T cell repertoires in COVID-19. Sequenced by immunoSEQ multiplex PCR; TCRdb stores in-frame clones only, minus some. In the table there are 200,000 or so clones, roughly 80% of which are singletons. The specimen was peripheral blood. These TCRs come from a woman older than 75 with COVID-19, enrolled during active disease.

The V gene is TRBV7-2, the J gene TRBJ2-5, with TRBD2 matching over 7 bases. V was pared by 4 bases and J by 1 base, with 0 bases of the junction left unmatched. CDR1 SGHTA and CDR2 FQGNSA come from the germline V gene. The CDR3 covers 13 residues. The CDR3 DNA sequence: TGTGCCAGCAGCTGGACTAGCCAAGAGACCCAGTACTTC. Amino acid sequence: CASSWTSQETQYF.

This sequence joins TRBV3-1 (or the pseudogene TRBV3-2) and TRBJ1-2, with D tentatively TRBD1 (5 bases). The CDR3 totals 15 residues. Germline lookup yields CDR1 LGHDT and CDR2 YNNKEL (reference sequence). The V gene lost 3 bases and the J gene lost 0 bases, with 11 bases spanning the gap. This CDR3 reads CASSHQGGPNYGYTF. The CDR3 bases are TGTGCCAGCAGCCACCAGGGAGGCCCTAACTATGGCTACACCTTC.

V gene TRBV2 combines with J gene TRBJ2-7; the match to TRBD2 covers 13 bases. Per the germline V gene, CDR1 is SNHLY and CDR2 is FYNNEI. The CDR3 loop spans 15 amino acids. J lost 3 bases, V lost 4 bases, and 3 bases had no gene match. CDR3 bases: TGTGCCAGCAGTGGGGGACTAGCGGGACTCTACGAGCAGTACTTC. It is translated as CASSGGLAGLYEQYF. The whole variable domain, remainder taken from reference TRBV2 and TRBJ2-7, is EPEVTQTPSHQVTQMGQEVILRCVPISNHLYFYWYRQILGQKVEFLVSFYNNEISEKSEIFDDQFSVERPDGSNFTLKIRSTKLEDSAMYFCASSGGLAGLYEQYFGPGTRLTVT.

The V gene is TRBV11-2, the J gene TRBJ2-3; possible D gene TRBD2, 5 bases. The CDR3 is made up of 17 amino acids. CDR1 is SGHAT, CDR2 FQNNGV, per germline. V was pared by 1 base and J by 1 base, with 15 bases between. This CDR3 is CASSLASYAGGTDTQYF. Written as DNA, the CDR3 is TGTGCCAGCAGCTTAGCTTCTTATGCCGGGGGCACAGATACGCAGTATTTT.

This clone has just one count. The genes are TRBV21-1 and TRBJ2-3; the D segment call TRBD1 is taken from the table without a DNA check. TRBV21-1 is shown as a pseudogene. The CDR3 contains 14 residues. The CDR3 DNA sequence: TGTGCCAGCAGCAAGGGGACAGGTTCAGATACGCAGTATTTT. It is translated as CASSKGTGSDTQYF.

The V gene is TRBV7-9, the J gene TRBJ1-2, with unresolved D. This CDR3 has 14 residues. Germline-derived CDR1 and CDR2 are SEHNR and FQNEAQ (reference sequence). Between the trimmed V and J ends, which lost 5 bases and 3 bases, there was a span of 13 bases. The CDR3 DNA reads as TGTGCCAGCAGCCCCGTCGGGGATCACTATGGCTACACCTTC. Translation gives CASSPVGDHYGYTF.

The rearrangement links TRBV19 to TRBJ1-2, with D perhaps matching TRBD1 (6 bases). CDR1 is LNHDA and CDR2 is SQIVND in the germline V gene (reference sequence). The CDR3 totals 14 residues. The ends were cut back, 7 bases at V and 4 bases at J, with 16 bases in the middle. The CDR3 loop reads CASTLAGAIYGYTF. The CDR3 DNA follows: TGTGCCAGTACCCTAGCAGGGGCTATCTATGGCTACACCTTC.

The V and J genes are TRBV10-3 and TRBJ1-1; D perhaps matches TRBD1 (5 bases). The germline V gene has CDR1 ENHRY and CDR2 SYGVKD. Trimming cost V 4 bases and J 11 bases, with 17 bases left between them. The CDR3 runs to 13 residues. In DNA, the CDR3 is TGTGCCATCAGTGCATCCAATGGAGGGACTGCTTTCTTT. Its translation is CAISASNGGTAFF.

Here the CDR3 DNA reads TGTGCCAGCAGCTTAGGCTTGGGTAGCGGGGAAGAGACCCAGTACTTC. Translated, it gives CASSLGLGSGEETQYF. The J gene is TRBJ2-5, the V gene TRBV7-9, with TRBD2 matching 8 bases. The CDR3 length is 16 residues. J was trimmed by 3 bases and V by 1 base; bases with no gene match: 7. The germline gives CDR1 SEHNR, CDR2 FQNEAQ (reference sequence).

The chain carries TRBV7-9 and TRBJ2-7, with 7 bases matching TRBD2. The CDR3 is made up of 14 amino acids. Germline V gives CDR1 SEHNR, CDR2 FQNEAQ (reference sequence). V shed 6 bases, J shed 5 bases, and the junction held 10 bases outside the gene matches. CDR3 sequence reads: CASSASGARDEQYF. In DNA, the CDR3 is TGTGCCAGCAGTGCAAGCGGGGCGAGAGACGAGCAGTACTTC.

This rearrangement joins TRBV7-9 to TRBJ1-1; 8 bases agree with TRBD1. Germline lookup yields CDR1 SEHNR and CDR2 FQNEAQ (reference sequence). Losses at the gene ends were 5 bases for V and 2 bases for J; bases not matched to a gene: 7. The CDR3 consists of 15 residues. The CDR3 DNA reads as TGTGCCAGCAGCCCCCCCGGACAGGGAAACACTGAAGCTTTCTTT. Protein: CASSPPGQGNTEAFF.

The V and J genes are TRBV5-1 and TRBJ2-7; 10 bases map to TRBD1. This CDR3 spans 14 amino acids. Trimming removed 3 bases from V and 2 bases from J; junction bases left unmatched: 2. CDR1 is SGHRS, CDR2 YFSETQ, per germline. CDR3: CASSSGTGAYEQYF. The CDR3 nucleotides are TGCGCCAGCAGCTCAGGGACAGGGGCCTACGAGCAGTACTTC. Filled out from reference TRBV5-1 and TRBJ2-7, the complete variable domain reads KAGVTQTPRYLIKTRGQQVTLSCSPISGHRSVSWYQQTPGQGLQFLFEYFSETQRNKGNFPGRFSGRQFSNSRSEMNVSTLELGDSALYLCASSSGTGAYEQYFGPGTRLTVT.

The CDR3 loop reads CASSDSGTGEGYTF. Written as DNA, the CDR3 is TGTGCCAGCAGTGACTCAGGGACAGGGGAAGGCTACACCTTC. The chain links TRBV6-4 to TRBJ1-2, with TRBD1 identical over 10 bases. Germline lookup yields CDR1 MRHNA and CDR2 SNTAGT. The CDR3 is 14 amino acids. V trimming: 0 bases; J trimming: 8 bases; junction bases outside the gene matches: 3.

The chain combines TRBV7-9 with TRBJ2-5; 14 bases line up with TRBD2. Germline assignment: CDR1 SEHNR and CDR2 FQNEAQ (reference sequence). This CDR3 is 19 amino acids long. Germline trimming cut 4 bases from V and 1 base from J; bases unmatched to any gene: 11. The CDR3 bases are TGTGCCAGCAGCTCCTACTCCGGGACTAGCGGGGGAATCCAAGAGACCCAGTACTTC. Protein product: CASSSYSGTSGGIQETQYF.

This rearrangement joins TRBV27 to TRBJ2-2; TRBD2 agrees at 10 bases. V was pared by 2 bases and J by 0 bases, with 6 bases of the junction left unmatched. The length of the CDR3 is 18 residues. The germline V gene has CDR1 MNHEY and CDR2 SMNVEV (reference sequence). CDR3 residues: CASSLRTSGVANTGELFF. CDR3 nucleotides: TGTGCCAGCAGTTTAAGAACTAGCGGGGTCGCGAACACCGGGGAGCTGTTTTTT.

This clone was seen more than once but under ten times. CDR3 sequence: CASKEGWNSPLHF. The DNA of the CDR3 is TGTGCCAGCAAGGAGGGTTGGAATTCACCCCTCCACTTT. The chain links TRBV2 to TRBJ1-6; D gene unclear. V was clipped by 7 bases and J by 7 bases, with 11 bases between them. The CDR3 contains 13 residues. Germline-derived CDR1 and CDR2 are SNHLY and FYNNEI.

This chain uses TRBV4-3 with TRBJ2-7, with D possibly being TRBD1 (6 bases). The germline gives CDR1 LGHNA, CDR2 YSLEER. V lost 0 bases and J lost 3, with 9 bases in between. The CDR3 length is 14 residues. DNA for the CDR3: TGCGCCAGCAGCCAAGATTGGGGACACTACGAGCAGTACTTC. Residues: CASSQDWGHYEQYF.

This clone turned up a few times. In DNA form, the CDR3 reads TGTGCCAGCAGTTCCCAATCCGGGACAGGGGACGGCTATGGCTACACCTTC. This encodes CASSSQSGTGDGYGYTF. The chain recombines TRBV27 with TRBJ1-2; 10 bases align to TRBD1. V gave up 4 bases and J gave up 4 bases; unmatched junction bases: 12. The germline V gene encodes CDR1 MNHEY and CDR2 SMNVEV (reference sequence). The CDR3 is 17 residues long.

The gene calls are TRBV19 and TRBJ2-4, with 11 bases identical to TRBD1. Germline loops: CDR1 LNHDA, CDR2 SQIVND (reference sequence). Germline trimming cut 5 bases from V and 3 bases from J; bases unmatched to any gene: 9. The CDR3 consists of 17 residues. DNA for the CDR3: TGTGCCAGTAGTCGGACAGGGGGCGGAATTGGCAAAAACATTCAGTACTTC. Protein product: CASSRTGGGIGKNIQYF.

V is TRBV5-6 and J is TRBJ1-4; unclear D gene. The CDR3 covers 14 residues. V was pared by 2 bases and J by 7 bases, with 12 bases between. Germline assignment: CDR1 SGHDT and CDR2 YYEEEE. The CDR3 sequence: CASSFEGGGEKLFF. The CDR3 DNA reads TGTGCCAGCAGCTTCGAGGGTGGAGGTGAAAAACTGTTTTTT.

The chain uses TRBV9 and TRBJ2-5; D perhaps matches TRBD1 (5 bases). Trimming took 0 bases from V and 4 from J, leaving 10 bases between them. Germline V gene sequence: CDR1 SGDLS, CDR2 YYNGEE. The CDR3 runs 14 residues. This CDR3 is CASSVGRVRETQYF. As DNA, the CDR3 is TGTGCCAGCAGCGTAGGCAGGGTCCGAGAGACCCAGTACTTC.

The chain employs TRBV27 and TRBJ1-2; TRBD1 matches at 7 bases. The J segment lost 8 bases and the V segment lost 5 bases, leaving 8 bases of the junction unmatched. CDR1 and CDR2 from the germline V gene are MNHEY and SMNVEV (reference sequence). This CDR3 contains 13 residues. The chain's CDR3 is CASSLMTGMGYTF. The CDR3 region has the DNA TGTGCCAGCAGTCTTATGACAGGGATGGGCTACACCTTC.

This sequence joins TRBV7-9 and TRBJ2-2; D gene ambiguous. The V end lost 2 bases, the J end lost 6 bases, and 16 bases lay between the germline ends. The CDR3 runs 16 residues. CDR1 is SEHNR, CDR2 FQNEAQ, per germline (reference sequence). CDR3 in amino acids: CASSLNQAHFAGELFF. Written as DNA, the CDR3 is TGTGCCAGCAGCTTAAATCAGGCTCACTTCGCCGGGGAGCTGTTTTTT.

This clone turned up a few times. This chain links TRBV9 with TRBJ2-2; tentative D call: TRBD2 (6 bases). The V end lost 4 bases, the J end lost 5 bases, and 15 bases lay between the germline ends. CDR1 is SGDLS, CDR2 YYNGEE, per germline. CDR3 length: 15 amino acids. The CDR3, as DNA: TGTGCCAGCAGCCCCGGGACTCCAGGGACCGGGGAGCTGTTTTTT. As protein: CASSPGTPGTGELFF.

The genes are TRBV7-9 and TRBJ1-4; TRBD1 matches at 9 bases. CDR3 size: 17 residues. Germline assignment: CDR1 SEHNR and CDR2 FQNEAQ (reference sequence). With 5 bases clipped from V and 2 bases from J, the junction kept 9 bases outside the gene matches. CDR3 nucleotides: TGTGCCAGCAGCGCACCACAGGGGGCTGGGACTAATGAAAAACTGTTTTTT. It encodes CASSAPQGAGTNEKLFF.

The rearrangement uses TRBV7-8 and TRBJ1-6, with D possibly matching TRBD1 (5 bases). The CDR3 spans 13 residues. Germline loops: CDR1 SGHVS, CDR2 FQNEAQ. Trimming left V 7 bases short and J 1 base short, with 5 bases between. For the CDR3, the DNA is TGTGCCAGCAAGGGGTCCTATAATTCACCCCTCCACTTT. As protein: CASKGSYNSPLHF.

This clone showed up many times. The chain carries TRBV6-6 and TRBJ1-1; no clear D gene. V was trimmed by 0 bases and J by 5 bases, leaving 13 bases between them. The CDR3 spans 15 residues. The germline CDR1 and CDR2 sequences are MNHNY and SVGAGI (reference sequence). The CDR3 loop reads CASSYSSEGLTEAFF. CDR3 bases: TGTGCCAGCAGTTACTCGTCAGAGGGATTAACTGAAGCTTTCTTT.

The chain uses TRBV5-1 and TRBJ1-1, with D hard to call. Trimming shortened V by 1 base and J by 2 bases, and 9 bases separated the two germline ends. CDR3 size: 14 residues. Looked up from germline, CDR1 is SGHRS and CDR2 is YFSETQ. The CDR3 DNA follows: TGCGCCAGCAGCTTGTCAGGAGGCAACACTGAAGCTTTCTTT. Its translation is CASSLSGGNTEAFF. Full variable domain (rest looked up from reference TRBV5-1 and TRBJ1-1): KAGVTQTPRYLIKTRGQQVTLSCSPISGHRSVSWYQQTPGQGLQFLFEYFSETQRNKGNFPGRFSGRQFSNSRSEMNVSTLELGDSALYLCASSLSGGNTEAFFGQGTRLTVV.

The gene calls are TRBV7-6 and TRBJ2-7, with D possibly being TRBD1 (5 bases). The CDR3 is 15 amino acids. Per the germline V gene, CDR1 is SGHVS and CDR2 is FNYEAQ. V was cut by 7 bases and J by 2 bases, with 18 bases left in between. The CDR3 is CASTPGAAVTYEQYF. CDR3 sequence (DNA): TGTGCCAGCACCCCTGGGGCAGCCGTTACCTACGAGCAGTACTTC.

The J gene is TRBJ2-2, the V gene TRBV19; weak D call: TRBD2 (6 bases). CDR1 and CDR2 from the germline V gene are LNHDA and SQIVND (reference sequence). Trimming took 7 bases from V and 1 from J, leaving 16 bases between them. There are 16 residues in the CDR3. CDR3 nucleotides: TGTGCCAGTACCCCCCTCGGGGGATTGAACACCGGGGAGCTGTTTTTT. Its translation: CASTPLGGLNTGELFF.